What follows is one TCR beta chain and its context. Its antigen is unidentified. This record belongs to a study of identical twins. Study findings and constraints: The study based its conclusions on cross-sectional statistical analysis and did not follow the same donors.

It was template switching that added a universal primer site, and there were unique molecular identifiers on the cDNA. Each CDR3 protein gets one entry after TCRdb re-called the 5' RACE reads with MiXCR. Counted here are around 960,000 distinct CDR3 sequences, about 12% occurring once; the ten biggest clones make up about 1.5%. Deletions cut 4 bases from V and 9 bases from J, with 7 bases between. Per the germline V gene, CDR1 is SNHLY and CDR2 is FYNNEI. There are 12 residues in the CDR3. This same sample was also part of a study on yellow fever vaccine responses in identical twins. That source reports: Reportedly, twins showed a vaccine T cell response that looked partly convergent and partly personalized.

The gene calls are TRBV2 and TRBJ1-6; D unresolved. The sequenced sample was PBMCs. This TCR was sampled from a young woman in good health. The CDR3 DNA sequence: TGTGCCAGCAGTGGGGAGGGTTCACCCCTCCACTTT. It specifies CASSGEGSPLHF.